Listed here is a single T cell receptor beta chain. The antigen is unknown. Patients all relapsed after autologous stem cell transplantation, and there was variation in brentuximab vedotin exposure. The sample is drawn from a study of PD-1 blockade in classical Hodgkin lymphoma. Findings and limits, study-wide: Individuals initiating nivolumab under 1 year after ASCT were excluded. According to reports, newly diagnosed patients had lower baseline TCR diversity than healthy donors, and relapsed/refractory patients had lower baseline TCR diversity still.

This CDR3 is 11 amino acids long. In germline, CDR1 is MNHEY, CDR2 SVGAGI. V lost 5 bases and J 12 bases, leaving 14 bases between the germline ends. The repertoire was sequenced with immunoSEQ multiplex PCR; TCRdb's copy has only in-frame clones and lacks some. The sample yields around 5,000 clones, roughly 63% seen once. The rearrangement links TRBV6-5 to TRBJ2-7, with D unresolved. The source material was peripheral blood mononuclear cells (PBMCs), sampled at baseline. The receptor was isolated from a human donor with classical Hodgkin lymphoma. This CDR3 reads CASSTWAAWYF. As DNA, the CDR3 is TGTGCCAGCAGTACCTGGGCGGCTTGGTACTTC.